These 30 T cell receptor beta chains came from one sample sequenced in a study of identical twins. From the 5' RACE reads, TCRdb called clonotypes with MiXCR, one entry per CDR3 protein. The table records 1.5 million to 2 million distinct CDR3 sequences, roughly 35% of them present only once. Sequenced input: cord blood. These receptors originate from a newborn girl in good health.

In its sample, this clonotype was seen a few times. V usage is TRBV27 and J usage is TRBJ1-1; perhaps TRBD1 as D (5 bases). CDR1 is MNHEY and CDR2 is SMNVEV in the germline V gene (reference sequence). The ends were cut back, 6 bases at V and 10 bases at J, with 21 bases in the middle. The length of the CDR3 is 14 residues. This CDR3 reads CASSGGERRFRAFF. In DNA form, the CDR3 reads TGTGCCAGCAGCGGGGGGGAGAGAAGGTTCCGAGCTTTCTTT.

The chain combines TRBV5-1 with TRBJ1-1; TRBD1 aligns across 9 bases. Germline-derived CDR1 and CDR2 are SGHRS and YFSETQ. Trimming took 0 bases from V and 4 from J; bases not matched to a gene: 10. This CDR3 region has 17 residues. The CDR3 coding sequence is TGCGCCAGCAGCTTGGCCTGGGACAGGGCCCTGGGCACTGAAGCTTTCTTT. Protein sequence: CASSLAWDRALGTEAFF.

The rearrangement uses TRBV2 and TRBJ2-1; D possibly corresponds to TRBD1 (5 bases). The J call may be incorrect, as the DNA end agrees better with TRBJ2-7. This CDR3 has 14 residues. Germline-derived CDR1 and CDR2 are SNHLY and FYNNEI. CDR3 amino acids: CASSVGQVYNEQYF. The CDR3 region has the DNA TGTGCCAGCAGTGTAGGACAAGTCTACAATGAGCAGTACTTC.

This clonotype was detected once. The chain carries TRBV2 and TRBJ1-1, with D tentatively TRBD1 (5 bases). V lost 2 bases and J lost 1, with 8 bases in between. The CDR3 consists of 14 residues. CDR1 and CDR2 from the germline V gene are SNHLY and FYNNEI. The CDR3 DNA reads TGTGCCAGCAGTGAATGGGGGTCGAACACTGAAGCTTTCTTT. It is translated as CASSEWGSNTEAFF.

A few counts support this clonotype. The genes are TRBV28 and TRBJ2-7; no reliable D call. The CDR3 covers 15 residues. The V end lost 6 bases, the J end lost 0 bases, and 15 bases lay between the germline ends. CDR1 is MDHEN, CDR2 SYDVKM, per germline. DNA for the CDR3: TGTGCCAGCAGCCGTGCAGCTCCTGCCTCCTACGAGCAGTACTTC. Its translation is CASSRAAPASYEQYF.

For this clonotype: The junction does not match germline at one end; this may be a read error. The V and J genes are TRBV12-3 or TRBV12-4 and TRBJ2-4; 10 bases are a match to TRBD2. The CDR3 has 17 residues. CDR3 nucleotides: TGTGCCAGCAGTTTAGCGGCAAGCGGGGGGGCCAAAAACACTCAGTACTTC. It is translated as CASSLAASGGAKNTQYF.

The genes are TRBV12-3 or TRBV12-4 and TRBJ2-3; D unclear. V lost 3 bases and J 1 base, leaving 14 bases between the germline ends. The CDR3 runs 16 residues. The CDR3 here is CASSFRARYGTDTQYF. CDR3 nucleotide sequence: TGTGCCAGCAGTTTTAGGGCGAGATATGGCACAGATACGCAGTATTTT.

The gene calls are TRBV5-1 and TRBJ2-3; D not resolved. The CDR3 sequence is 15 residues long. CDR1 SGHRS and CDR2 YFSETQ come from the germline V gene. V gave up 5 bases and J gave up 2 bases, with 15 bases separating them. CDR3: CASSDPQTFTDTQYF. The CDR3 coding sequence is TGCGCCAGCAGTGACCCACAGACATTCACAGATACGCAGTATTTT.

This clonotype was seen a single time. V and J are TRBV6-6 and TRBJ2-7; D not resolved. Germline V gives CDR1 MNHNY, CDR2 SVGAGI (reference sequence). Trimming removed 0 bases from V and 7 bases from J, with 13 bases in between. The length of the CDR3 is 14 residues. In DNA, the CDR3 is TGTGCCAGCAGTTACTCGCAAGGAATCAATGAGCAGTACTTC. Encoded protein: CASSYSQGINEQYF.

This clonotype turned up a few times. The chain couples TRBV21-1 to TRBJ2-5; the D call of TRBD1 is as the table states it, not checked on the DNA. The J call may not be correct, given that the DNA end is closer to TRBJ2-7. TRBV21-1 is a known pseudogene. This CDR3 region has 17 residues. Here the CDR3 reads CASSKASPGSPPYEQYF. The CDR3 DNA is TGTGCCAGCAGCAAAGCTTCACCCGGGTCCCCCCCTTACGAGCAGTACTTC.

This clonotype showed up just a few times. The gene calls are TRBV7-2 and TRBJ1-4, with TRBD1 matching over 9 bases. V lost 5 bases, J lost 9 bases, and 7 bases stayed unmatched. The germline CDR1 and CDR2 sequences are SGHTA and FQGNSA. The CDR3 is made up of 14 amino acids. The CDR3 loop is CASSLDRGGKKLFF. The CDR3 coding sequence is TGTGCCAGCAGCCTGGACAGGGGAGGGAAAAAACTGTTTTTT.

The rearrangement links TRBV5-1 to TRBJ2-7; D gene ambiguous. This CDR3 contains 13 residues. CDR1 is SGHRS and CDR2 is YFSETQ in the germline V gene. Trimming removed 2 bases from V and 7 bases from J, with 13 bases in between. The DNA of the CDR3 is TGCGCCAGCAGCTTTGCCCAAGACAATGAGCAGTACTTC. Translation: CASSFAQDNEQYF.

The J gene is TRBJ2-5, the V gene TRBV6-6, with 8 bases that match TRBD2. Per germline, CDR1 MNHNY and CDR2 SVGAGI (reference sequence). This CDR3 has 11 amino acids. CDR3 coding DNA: TGTGCGGCTAGCGGGTTGGAGACCCAGTACTTC. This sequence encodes CAASGLETQYF.

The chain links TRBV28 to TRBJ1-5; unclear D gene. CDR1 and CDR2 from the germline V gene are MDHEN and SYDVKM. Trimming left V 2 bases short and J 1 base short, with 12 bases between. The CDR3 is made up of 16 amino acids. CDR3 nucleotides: TGTGCCAGCAGTTTAGCCACAACAGAGAGCAATCAGCCCCAGCATTTT. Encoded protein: CASSLATTESNQPQHF.

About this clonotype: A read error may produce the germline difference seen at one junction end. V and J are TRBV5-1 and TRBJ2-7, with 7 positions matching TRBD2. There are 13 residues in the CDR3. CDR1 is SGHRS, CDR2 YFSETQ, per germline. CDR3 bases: TGCGCCCGCAGCCTTTTAGCGGGCTACGAGCAGTACTTC. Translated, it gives CARSLLAGYEQYF.

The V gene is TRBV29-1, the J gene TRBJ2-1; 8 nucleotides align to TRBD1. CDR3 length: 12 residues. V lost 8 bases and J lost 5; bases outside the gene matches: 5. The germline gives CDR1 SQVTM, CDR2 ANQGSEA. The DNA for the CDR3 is TGCAGCCTCGGGACAGGCAACAATGAGCAGTTCTTC. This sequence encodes CSLGTGNNEQFF.

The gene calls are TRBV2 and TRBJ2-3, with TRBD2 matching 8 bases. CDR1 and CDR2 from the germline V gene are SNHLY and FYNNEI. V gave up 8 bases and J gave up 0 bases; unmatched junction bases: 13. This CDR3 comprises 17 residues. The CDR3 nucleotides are TGTGCCAGCTCCGGGAGGGGGGGCCTACTTAGCACAGATACGCAGTATTTT. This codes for CASSGRGGLLSTDTQYF.

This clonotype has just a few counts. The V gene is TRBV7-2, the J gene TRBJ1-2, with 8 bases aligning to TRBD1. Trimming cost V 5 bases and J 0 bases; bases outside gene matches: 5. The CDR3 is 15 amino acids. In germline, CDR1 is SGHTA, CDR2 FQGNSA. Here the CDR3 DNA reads TGTGCCAGCAGCCAACCAGGGGGCTCTAACTATGGCTACACCTTC. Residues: CASSQPGGSNYGYTF.

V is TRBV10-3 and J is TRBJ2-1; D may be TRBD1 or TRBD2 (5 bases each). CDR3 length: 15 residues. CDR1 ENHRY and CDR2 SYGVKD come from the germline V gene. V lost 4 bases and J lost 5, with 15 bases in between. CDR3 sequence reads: CAISGRAQGDNEQFF. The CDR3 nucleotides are TGTGCCATCAGTGGTAGGGCCCAGGGAGACAATGAGCAGTTCTTC.

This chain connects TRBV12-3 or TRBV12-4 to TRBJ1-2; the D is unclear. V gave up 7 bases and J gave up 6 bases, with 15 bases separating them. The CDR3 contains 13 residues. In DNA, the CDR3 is TGTGCCAGCATACGACCTAATGGTAATGGCTACACCTTC. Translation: CASIRPNGNGYTF.

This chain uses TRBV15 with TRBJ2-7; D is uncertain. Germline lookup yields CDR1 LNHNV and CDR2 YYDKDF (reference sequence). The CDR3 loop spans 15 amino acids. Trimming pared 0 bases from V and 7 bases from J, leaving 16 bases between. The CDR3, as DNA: TGTGCCACCAGCAGAGATCTCCAAGACATCCTGGAGCAGTACTTC. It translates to CATSRDLQDILEQYF.

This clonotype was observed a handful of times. The CDR3 here is CASSPEGGPVDTQYF. CDR3 nucleotides: TGTGCCAGCAGTCCAGAGGGAGGGCCGGTAGATACGCAGTATTTT. V and J are TRBV28 and TRBJ2-3; 7 bases are shared with TRBD2. Looked up from germline, CDR1 is MDHEN and CDR2 is SYDVKM. This CDR3 has 15 amino acids. Trimming removed 5 bases from V and 5 bases from J; junction bases left unmatched: 10. The whole variable domain, remainder taken from reference TRBV28 and TRBJ2-3, is DVKVTQSSRYLVKRTGEKVFLECVQDMDHENMFWYRQDPGLGLRLIYFSYDVKMKEKGDIPEGYSVSREKKERFSLILESASTNQTSMYLCASSPEGGPVDTQYFGPGTRLTVL.

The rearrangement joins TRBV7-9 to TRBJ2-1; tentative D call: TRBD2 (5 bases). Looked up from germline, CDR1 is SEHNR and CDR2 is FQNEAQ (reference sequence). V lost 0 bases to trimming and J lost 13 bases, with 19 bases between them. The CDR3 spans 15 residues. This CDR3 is CASSLALLTWETQFF. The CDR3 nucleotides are TGTGCCAGCAGCTTAGCACTCCTTACATGGGAGACCCAGTTCTTC.

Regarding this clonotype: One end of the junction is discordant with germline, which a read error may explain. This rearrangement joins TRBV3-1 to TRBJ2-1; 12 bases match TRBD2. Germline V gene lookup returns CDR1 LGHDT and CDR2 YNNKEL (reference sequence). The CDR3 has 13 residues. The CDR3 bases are TGTGCCGGCAGTCTAGCGGGAGGGAATGAGCAGTTCTTC. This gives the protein CAGSLAGGNEQFF.

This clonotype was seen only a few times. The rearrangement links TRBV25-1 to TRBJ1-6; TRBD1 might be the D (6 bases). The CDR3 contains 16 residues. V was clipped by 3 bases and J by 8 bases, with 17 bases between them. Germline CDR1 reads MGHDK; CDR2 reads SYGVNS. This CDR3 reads CASSDSRGAPYSPLHF. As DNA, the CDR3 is TGTGCCAGCAGTGATTCAAGGGGGGCCCCATATTCACCCCTCCACTTT. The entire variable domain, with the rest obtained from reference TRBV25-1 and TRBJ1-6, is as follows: EADIYQTPRYLVIGTGKKITLECSQTMGHDKMYWYQQDPGMELHLIHYSYGVNSTEKGDLSSESTVSRIRTEHFPLTLESARPSHTSQYLCASSDSRGAPYSPLHFGNGTRLTVT.

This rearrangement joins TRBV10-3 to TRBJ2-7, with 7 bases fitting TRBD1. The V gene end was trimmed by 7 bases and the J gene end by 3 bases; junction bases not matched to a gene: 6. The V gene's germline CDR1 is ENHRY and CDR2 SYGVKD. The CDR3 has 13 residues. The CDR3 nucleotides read TGTGCCATCACCAGCTACAGGGGCTACGAGCAGTACTTC. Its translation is CAITSYRGYEQYF.

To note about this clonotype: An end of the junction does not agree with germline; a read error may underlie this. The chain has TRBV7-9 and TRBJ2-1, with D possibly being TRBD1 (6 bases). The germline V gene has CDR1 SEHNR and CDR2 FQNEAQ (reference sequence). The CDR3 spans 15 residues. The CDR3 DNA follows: TGTGCCAGCGGCTTAGAGGTGTTAGGGGGAAGTGAGCAGTTCTTC. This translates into CASGLEVLGGSEQFF.

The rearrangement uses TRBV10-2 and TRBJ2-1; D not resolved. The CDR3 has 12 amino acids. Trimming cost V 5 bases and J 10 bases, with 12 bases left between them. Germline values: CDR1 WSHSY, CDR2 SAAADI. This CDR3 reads CASSFQSYEQFF. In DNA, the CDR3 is TGCGCCAGCAGTTTTCAGTCCTACGAGCAGTTCTTC.

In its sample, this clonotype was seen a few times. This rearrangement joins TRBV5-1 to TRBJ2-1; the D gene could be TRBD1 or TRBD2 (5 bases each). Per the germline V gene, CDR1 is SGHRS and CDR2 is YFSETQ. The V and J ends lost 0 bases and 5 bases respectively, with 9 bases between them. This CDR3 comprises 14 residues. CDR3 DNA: TGCGCCAGCAGCTTGGGGGACGGAGACAATGAGCAGTTCTTC. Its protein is CASSLGDGDNEQFF.

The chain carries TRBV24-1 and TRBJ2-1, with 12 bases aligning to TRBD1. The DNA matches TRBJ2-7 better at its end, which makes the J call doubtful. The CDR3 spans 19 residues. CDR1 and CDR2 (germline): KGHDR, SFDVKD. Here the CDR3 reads CATSDLRSGTGGSYNEQYF. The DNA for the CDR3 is TGTGCCACCAGTGATTTAAGGTCCGGGACAGGGGGCTCCTACAATGAGCAGTACTTC.